This paragraph reports one T cell receptor beta chain. The antigen remains unidentified. Approximately 100,000 TCR templates per sample were assayed. Clones were sequenced by immunoSEQ multiplex PCR, and TCRdb holds only the in-frame ones, with some missing. The sample lists around 86,000 clones; about 93% were seen once. The data were obtained in a study of siplizumab effects on memory and regulatory T cells. Findings of the study overall: Unstimulated subsets accounted for the mapping of only a minor share of the clones that were alloreactive. Roughly 75-97% of dividing CD4+ or CD8+ clones were without an attributable naive or memory phenotype. Naive T cells seemed more diverse than memory cells; they also seemed major alloresponse contributors.

Trimming stripped 3 bases from V and 4 bases from J, with 9 bases between. CDR3 length: 13 amino acids. Germline values: CDR1 SQVTM, CDR2 ANQGSEA. The chain has TRBV29-1 and TRBJ2-2; D is unresolved. The receptor was derived from a human donor in good health. The sample consisted of non-Treg CD4+ T cells sorted from blood. In DNA form, the CDR3 reads TGCAGCGTTGACAAGGCAGCCACCGGGGAGCTGTTTTTT. This encodes CSVDKAATGELFF.